In this sample, the clone carrying this TCR beta chain turned up many times. Its antigen is unidentified. The data were obtained in a study of molecular identifiers for immune sequencing clone quantification. Looking at the study overall: Replicate runs used RNA from roughly 18,000 or 92,000 naive CD8 cells, which was split five ways into aliquots, and four of those aliquots were then sequenced.

From approximately 20,000 to 1,000,000 sorted cells, naive CD8 libraries were generated with 10%, 30% or 50% RNA. Isolation of naive CD8 T cells was achieved by sorting on a CD8+CD4-CCR7+CD45RA+ phenotype. CDR1 DFQATT and CDR2 SNEGSKA come from the germline V gene (reference sequence). Trimming at V came to 3 bases and at J to 6 bases, leaving 3 bases not matched to a gene. This CDR3 has 12 amino acids. Study findings and constraints: Clones above 20 RNA copies held over 99% of effector molecules, under 1% in naive cells.

TCRdb re-called the PCR reads with MiXCR, one entry per CDR3 protein. The sample yields just under 650,000 distinct CDR3 sequences, around 20% seen once. This rearrangement joins TRBV20-1 to TRBJ2-7; TRBD1 aligns across 9 bases. The sequencing input was naive CD8+ T cells from blood, with Jurkat cell RNA spiked in. Subset denoted: FACS-sorted CD8+CD4-CCR7+CD45RA+ naive T cells. This receptor was identified in a human donor in good health. Some libraries in this study had Jurkat cell RNA spiked in. CDR3 protein: CSASWTGAEQYF. For the CDR3, the DNA is TGCAGTGCTAGCTGGACAGGGGCCGAGCAGTACTTC.